This T cell receptor (beta chain) was found in a study of persistence of HIV-infected CD4 T cells. Study in general: A median of about eight years of suppressive ART preceded sampling.

With regard to this clone: Its antigen is currently unknown.

Germline V gene lookup returns CDR1 LGHDT and CDR2 YNNKEL (reference sequence). The CDR3 has 13 residues. Trimming left V 1 base short and J 6 bases short, with 7 bases between. The libraries were made with immunoSEQ version 4 in survey mode. Clones were read by immunoSEQ multiplex PCR, and TCRdb kept only the in-frame ones, dropping some. The top ten clones hold about 1.8% of a sample with about 64,000 clones, about 69% of them seen once. An overlapping HIV-1 Gag peptide pool stimulated these cells at about 0.9 ug/peptide/mL. Memory cells lacking CD40L and CD69 with high CD45RO were sorted. Study-level points and caveats: Rare CMV-responding cells carrying HIV-1 proviruses were not analyzed separately for TCR. Within sorted populations, more oligoclonal TCRs accompanied more oligoclonal proviruses.

The chain combines TRBV3-1 (or the pseudogene TRBV3-2) with TRBJ1-5; D unclear. This receptor was identified in an adult man with HIV who was CMV-seropositive. Sequencing was performed on CD4+ T cells sorted from PBMCs after roughly 18-hour stimulation, taken from a patient who received antiretroviral therapy. In DNA, the CDR3 is TGTGCCAGCAGCCAAGCGGGCAGTCAGCCCCAGCATTTT. Translated: CASSQAGSQPQHF.